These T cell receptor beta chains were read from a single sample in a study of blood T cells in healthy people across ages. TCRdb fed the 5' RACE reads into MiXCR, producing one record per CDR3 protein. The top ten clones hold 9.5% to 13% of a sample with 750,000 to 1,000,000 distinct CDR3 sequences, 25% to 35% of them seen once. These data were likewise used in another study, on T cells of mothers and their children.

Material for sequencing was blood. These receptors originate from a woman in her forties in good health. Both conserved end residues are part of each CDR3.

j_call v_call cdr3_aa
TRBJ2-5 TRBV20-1 CSAPPSGGNNEQYF
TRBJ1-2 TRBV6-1 CASIPPGLFYGYTF
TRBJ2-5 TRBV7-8 CASSSSREQETQYF
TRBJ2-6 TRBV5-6 CASSLGFFGNDNVRTF
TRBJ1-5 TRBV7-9 CASSPGGVGNQPQHF
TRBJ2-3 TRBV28 CASSLPRGADTQYF
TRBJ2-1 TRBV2 CASNLRSGGNNEQFF
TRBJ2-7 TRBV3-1 CASSRGRAGGLPEQYF
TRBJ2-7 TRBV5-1 CASSPGQIGDEQYF
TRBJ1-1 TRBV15 CATSLRMNTEAFF
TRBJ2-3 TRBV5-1 CASSVAGDTDTQYF
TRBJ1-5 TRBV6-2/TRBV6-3 CASSSIRSNQPQHF
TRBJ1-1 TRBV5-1 CASSLGPANAEAFF
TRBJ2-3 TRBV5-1 CASSPPPEDTQYF
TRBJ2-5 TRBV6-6 CASSHEVGETQYF
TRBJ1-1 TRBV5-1 CASSLGVVDTEAFF
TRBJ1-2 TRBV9 CASSAGVQPYGYTF
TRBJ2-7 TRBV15 CATSRVGEIEQYF
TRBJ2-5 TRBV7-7 CASSLYGVSETQYF
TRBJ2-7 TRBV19 CASSRYRGPPYEQYF
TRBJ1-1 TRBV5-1 CASSLVAGPNTEAFF
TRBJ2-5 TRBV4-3 CASGDRGETQYF
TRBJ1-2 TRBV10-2 CASSESTGIYGYTF
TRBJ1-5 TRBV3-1 CASSLRQGNQPQHF
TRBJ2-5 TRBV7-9 CASSYPGEGAETQYF
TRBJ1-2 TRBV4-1 CASSQARNYGYTF
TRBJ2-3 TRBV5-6 CASSYGLADSDTQYF
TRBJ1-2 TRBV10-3 CVISESPNYGYTF
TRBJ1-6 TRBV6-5 CASSKSGTGVNSPLHF